This entry is about one T cell receptor (beta chain). From germline, CDR1 is MNHEY and CDR2 SVGAGI. CDR3 length: 12 residues. V was pared by 7 bases and J by 2 bases, with 6 bases between. The sample belongs to a study of blood T cell repertoires in COVID-19. Study overall: COVID-19 samples collected from the United States, Italy and Spain covered acute and convalescent phases. PBMCs, B-cell-depleted T cells, or T cells provided the cDNA or gDNA that made up the material.

Original handling: Quantification of nucleated cells was approximated via reference gene primer amplification. Assay: immunoSEQ multiplex PCR; the TCRdb copy retains only in-frame clones and omits some. That table supplies the V and J calls and clone size; D and trimming were determined from the DNA. This sample carries roughly 200,000 clones, around 80% of them seen once, and the ten largest clones take less than 15%. The receptor's source is a man between 45 and 60 years old who had recovered from COVID-19. Material: peripheral blood. The chain employs TRBV6-5 and TRBJ2-1; the D is unclear. The chain's CDR3 is CASTHTYNEQFF. The CDR3 nucleotides are TGTGCCAGCACTCACACCTACAATGAGCAGTTCTTC.